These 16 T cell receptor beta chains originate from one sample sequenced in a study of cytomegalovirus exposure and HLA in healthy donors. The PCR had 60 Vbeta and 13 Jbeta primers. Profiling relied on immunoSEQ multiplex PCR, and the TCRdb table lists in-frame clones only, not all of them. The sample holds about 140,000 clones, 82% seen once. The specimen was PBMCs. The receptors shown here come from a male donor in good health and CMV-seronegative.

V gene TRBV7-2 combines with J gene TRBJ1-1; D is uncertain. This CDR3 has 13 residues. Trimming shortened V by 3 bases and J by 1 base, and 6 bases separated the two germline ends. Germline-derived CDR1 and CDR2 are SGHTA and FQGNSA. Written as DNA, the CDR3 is TGTGCCAGCAGCTTTTCGGGGAACACTGAAGCTTTCTTT. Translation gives CASSFSGNTEAFF.

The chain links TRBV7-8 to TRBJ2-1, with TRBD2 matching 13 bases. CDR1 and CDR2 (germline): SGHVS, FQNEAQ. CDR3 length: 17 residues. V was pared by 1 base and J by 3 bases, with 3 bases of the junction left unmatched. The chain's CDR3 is CASSLVLAGGRYNEQFF. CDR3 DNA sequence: TGTGCCAGCAGCTTAGTACTAGCGGGAGGGCGCTACAATGAGCAGTTCTTC.

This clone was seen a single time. CDR3 amino acids: CASRYQPSGGYTF. CDR3 nucleotide sequence: TGTGCCAGCAGGTATCAGCCTTCGGGGGGCTACACCTTC. The V call is TRBV6-5, the J call TRBJ1-2; D ambiguous. Germline V lookup: CDR1 MNHEY, CDR2 SVGAGI. Trimming took off 6 bases at V and 8 bases at J, with 16 bases between the two ends. This CDR3 is 13 amino acids long.

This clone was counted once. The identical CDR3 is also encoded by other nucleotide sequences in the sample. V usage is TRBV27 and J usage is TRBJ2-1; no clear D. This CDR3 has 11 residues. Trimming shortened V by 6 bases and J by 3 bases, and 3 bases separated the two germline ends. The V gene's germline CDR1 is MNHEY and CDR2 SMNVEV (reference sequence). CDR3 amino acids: CASSLYNEQFF. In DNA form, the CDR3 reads TGTGCCAGCAGCCTCTACAATGAGCAGTTCTTC.

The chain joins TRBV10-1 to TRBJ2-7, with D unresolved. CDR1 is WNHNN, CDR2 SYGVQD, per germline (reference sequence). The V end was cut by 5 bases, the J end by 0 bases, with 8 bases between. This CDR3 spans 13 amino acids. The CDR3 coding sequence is TGCGCCAGCAGTCCGCTAGACTCCTACGAGCAGTACTTC. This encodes CASSPLDSYEQYF.

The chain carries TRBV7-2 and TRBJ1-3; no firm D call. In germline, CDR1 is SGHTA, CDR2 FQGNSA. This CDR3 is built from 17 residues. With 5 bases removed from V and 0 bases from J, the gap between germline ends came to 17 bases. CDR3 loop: CASSPGSTSFSGNTIYF. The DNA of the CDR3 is TGTGCCAGCAGCCCCGGCAGTACTAGTTTCTCTGGAAACACCATATATTTT.

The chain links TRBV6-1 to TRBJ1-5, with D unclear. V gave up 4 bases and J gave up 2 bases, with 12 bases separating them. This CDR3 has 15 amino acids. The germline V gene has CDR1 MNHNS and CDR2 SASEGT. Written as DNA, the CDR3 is TGTGCCAGCAGTGTGGTCCCGGCGGGCAATCAGCCCCAGCATTTT. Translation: CASSVVPAGNQPQHF.

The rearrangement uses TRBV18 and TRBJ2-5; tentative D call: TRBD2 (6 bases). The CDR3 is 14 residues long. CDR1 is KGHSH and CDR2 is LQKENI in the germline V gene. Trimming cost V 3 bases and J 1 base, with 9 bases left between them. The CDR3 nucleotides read TGTGCCAGCTCACCGGGACTCTTCCAAGAGACCCAGTACTTC. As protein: CASSPGLFQETQYF.

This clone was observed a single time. The CDR3 DNA follows: TGTGCCTGGAGCCGCCTCGGGGGGATGAACACTGAAGCTTTCTTT. It translates to CAWSRLGGMNTEAFF. V and J are TRBV30 and TRBJ1-1; tentatively, D is TRBD1 (5 bases). V lost 3 bases, J lost 0 bases, and 14 bases lay in between. The germline V gene has CDR1 GTSNPN and CDR2 SVGIG (reference sequence). The CDR3 has 15 residues.

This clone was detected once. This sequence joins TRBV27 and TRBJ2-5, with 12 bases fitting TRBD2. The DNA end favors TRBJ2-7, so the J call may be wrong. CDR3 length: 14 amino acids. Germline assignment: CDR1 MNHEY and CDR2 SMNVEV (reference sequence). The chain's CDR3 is CASSPLAGGGEQYF. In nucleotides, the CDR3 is TGTGCCAGCAGTCCTCTAGCGGGAGGGGGCGAGCAGTACTTC.

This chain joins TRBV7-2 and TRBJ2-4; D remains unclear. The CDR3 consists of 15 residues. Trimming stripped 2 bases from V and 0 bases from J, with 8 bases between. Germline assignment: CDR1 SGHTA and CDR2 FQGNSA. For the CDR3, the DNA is TGTGCCAGCAGCTTAAGCGTTCCAGCCAAAAACATTCAGTACTTC. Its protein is CASSLSVPAKNIQYF.

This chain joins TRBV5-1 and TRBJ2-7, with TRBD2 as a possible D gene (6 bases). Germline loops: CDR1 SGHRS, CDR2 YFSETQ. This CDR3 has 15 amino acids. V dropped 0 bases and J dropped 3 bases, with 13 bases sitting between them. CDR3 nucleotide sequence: TGCGCCAGCAGCTTGGAGGTTAGCGGAGTCTACGAGCAGTACTTC. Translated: CASSLEVSGVYEQYF.

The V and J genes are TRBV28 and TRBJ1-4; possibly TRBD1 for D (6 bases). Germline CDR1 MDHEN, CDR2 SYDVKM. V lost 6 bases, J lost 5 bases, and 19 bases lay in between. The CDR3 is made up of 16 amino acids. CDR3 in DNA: TGTGCCAGCAGCTCCCCATCGGGGGGGCTGAATGAAAAACTGTTTTTT. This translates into CASSSPSGGLNEKLFF.

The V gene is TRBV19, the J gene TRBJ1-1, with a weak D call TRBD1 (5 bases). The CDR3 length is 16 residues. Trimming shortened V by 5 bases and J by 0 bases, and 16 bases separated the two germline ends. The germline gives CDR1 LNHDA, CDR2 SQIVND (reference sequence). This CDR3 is CASSFTITQVNTEAFF. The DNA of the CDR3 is TGTGCCAGTAGTTTCACTATTACACAGGTGAACACTGAAGCTTTCTTT.

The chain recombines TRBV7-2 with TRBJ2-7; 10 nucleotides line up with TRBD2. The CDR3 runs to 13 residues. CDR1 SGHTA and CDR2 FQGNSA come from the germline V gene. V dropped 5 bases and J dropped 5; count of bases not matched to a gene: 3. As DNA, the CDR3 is TGTGCCAGCAGCGAGACTAGCGGGCACGAGCAGTACTTC. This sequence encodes CASSETSGHEQYF.

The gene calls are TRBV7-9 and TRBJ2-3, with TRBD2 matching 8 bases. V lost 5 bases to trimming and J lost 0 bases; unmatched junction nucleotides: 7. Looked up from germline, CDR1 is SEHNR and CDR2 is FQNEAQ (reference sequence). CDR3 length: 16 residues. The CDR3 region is CASSVRAGESTDTQYF. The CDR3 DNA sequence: TGTGCCAGCAGCGTCAGAGCGGGAGAGAGCACAGATACGCAGTATTTT.